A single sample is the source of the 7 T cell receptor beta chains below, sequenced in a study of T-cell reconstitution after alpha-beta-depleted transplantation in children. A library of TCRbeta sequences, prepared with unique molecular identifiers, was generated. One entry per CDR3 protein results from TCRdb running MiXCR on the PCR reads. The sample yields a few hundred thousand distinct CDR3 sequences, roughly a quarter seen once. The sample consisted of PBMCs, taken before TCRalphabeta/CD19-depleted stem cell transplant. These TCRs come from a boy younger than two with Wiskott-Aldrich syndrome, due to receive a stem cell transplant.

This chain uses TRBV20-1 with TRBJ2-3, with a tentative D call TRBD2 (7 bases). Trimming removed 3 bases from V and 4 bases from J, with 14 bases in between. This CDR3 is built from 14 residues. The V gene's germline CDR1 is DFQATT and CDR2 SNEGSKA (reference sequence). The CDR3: CSASSSGGPDTQYF. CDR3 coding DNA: TGCAGTGCTAGCTCCTCCGGGGGGCCAGATACGCAGTATTTT.

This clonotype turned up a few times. CDR3 in DNA: TGTGCCAGCAGTGACTCCGCAACCCCACAGTCCCAAACGCAGTATTTT. Protein: CASSDSATPQSQTQYF. The rearrangement links TRBV6-4 to TRBJ2-3; D unclear. Germline assignment: CDR1 MRHNA and CDR2 SNTAGT. The CDR3 spans 16 residues. Trimming removed 0 bases from V and 9 bases from J, with 19 bases in between.

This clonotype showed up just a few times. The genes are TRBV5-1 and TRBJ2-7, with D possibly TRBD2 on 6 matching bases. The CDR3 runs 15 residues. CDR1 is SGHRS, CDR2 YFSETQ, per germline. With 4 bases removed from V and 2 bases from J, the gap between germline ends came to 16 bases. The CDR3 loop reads CASSPRLVDTYEQYF. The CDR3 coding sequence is TGCGCCAGCAGCCCTAGACTAGTGGATACCTACGAGCAGTACTTC.

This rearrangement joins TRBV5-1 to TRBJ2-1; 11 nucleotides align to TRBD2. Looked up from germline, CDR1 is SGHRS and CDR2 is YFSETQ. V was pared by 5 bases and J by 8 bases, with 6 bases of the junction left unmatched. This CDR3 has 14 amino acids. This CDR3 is CASSLTSGSHEQFF. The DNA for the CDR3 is TGCGCCAGCAGTTTAACTAGCGGGAGCCATGAGCAGTTCTTC.

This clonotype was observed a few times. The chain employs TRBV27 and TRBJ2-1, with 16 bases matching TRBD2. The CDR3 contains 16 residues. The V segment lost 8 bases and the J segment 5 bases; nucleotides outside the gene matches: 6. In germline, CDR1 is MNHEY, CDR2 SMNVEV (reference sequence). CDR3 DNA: TGTGCCAGCGCTCCCGGGACTAGCGGGAGGGACAATGAGCAGTTCTTC. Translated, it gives CASAPGTSGRDNEQFF.

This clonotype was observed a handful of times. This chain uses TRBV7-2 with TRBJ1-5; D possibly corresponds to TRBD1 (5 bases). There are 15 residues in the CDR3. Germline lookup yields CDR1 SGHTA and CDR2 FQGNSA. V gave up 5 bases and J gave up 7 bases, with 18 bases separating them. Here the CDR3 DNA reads TGTGCCAGCAGCCCGGACATCGGGTCAAAGCAGCCCCAGCATTTT. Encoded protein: CASSPDIGSKQPQHF.

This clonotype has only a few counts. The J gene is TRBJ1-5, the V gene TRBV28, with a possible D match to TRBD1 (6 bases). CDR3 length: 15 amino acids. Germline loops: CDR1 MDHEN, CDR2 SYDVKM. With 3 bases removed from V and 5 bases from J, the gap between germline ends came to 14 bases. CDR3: CASSLGGATDQPQHF. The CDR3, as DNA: TGTGCCAGCAGTTTGGGGGGGGCCACCGATCAGCCCCAGCATTTT.